The 23 T cell receptor beta chains reported below all come from one sample, sequenced in a study of blood T cell repertoires in COVID-19. This table comes from immunoSEQ multiplex PCR, and its TCRdb copy is limited to in-frame clones, with some not included. Here the sample spans over 120,000 clones, 84% being singletons. The material sequenced was peripheral blood. These TCRs come from a human donor in a cohort sampled during active COVID-19.

This sequence joins TRBV21-1 and TRBJ2-7; TRBD1 is taken as the D call from the table, unchecked against the DNA. TRBV21-1 is tagged as a pseudogene. This CDR3 is built from 14 residues. CDR3 sequence (DNA): TGTGCCAGCAGCACCCAGGGGGAAGTCTACGAGCAGTACTTC. It specifies CASSTQGEVYEQYF.

The chain combines TRBV2 with TRBJ2-7; 7 bases map to TRBD2. The length of the CDR3 is 13 residues. V lost 6 bases to trimming and J lost 5 bases; unmatched junction nucleotides: 7. Germline V gives CDR1 SNHLY, CDR2 FYNNEI. CDR3 coding DNA: TGTGCCAGCAGCCCCGGACTAGTCAACGAGCAGTACTTC. This gives the protein CASSPGLVNEQYF. Complete variable domain (other parts from reference TRBV2 and TRBJ2-7): EPEVTQTPSHQVTQMGQEVILRCVPISNHLYFYWYRQILGQKVEFLVSFYNNEISEKSEIFDDQFSVERPDGSNFTLKIRSTKLEDSAMYFCASSPGLVNEQYFGPGTRLTVT.

The chain employs TRBV7-9 and TRBJ1-1, with D unclear. The CDR3 has 15 residues. Trimming left V 1 base short and J 5 bases short, with 14 bases between. Germline-derived CDR1 and CDR2 are SEHNR and FQNEAQ (reference sequence). The CDR3 spells CASSLVQGGMTEAFF. In DNA form, the CDR3 reads TGTGCCAGCAGCTTAGTACAAGGAGGGATGACTGAAGCTTTCTTT.

The chain couples TRBV7-8 to TRBJ1-1; unclear D gene. This CDR3 has 13 residues. Germline lookup yields CDR1 SGHVS and CDR2 FQNEAQ. Trimming removed 5 bases from V and 3 bases from J, with 10 bases in between. The CDR3 nucleotides read TGTGCCAGCAGCGGGAGGTTGTACACTGAAGCTTTCTTT. It yields the protein CASSGRLYTEAFF.

The V and J genes are TRBV5-6 and TRBJ1-2, with 9 bases that match TRBD1. Germline values: CDR1 SGHDT, CDR2 YYEEEE. The CDR3 has 16 residues. The ends lost 0 bases at V and 4 bases at J; junction bases unmatched: 7. CDR3 region: CASSLVGRDRAYGYTF. The DNA of the CDR3 is TGTGCCAGCAGCTTGGTTGGGAGGGACAGGGCCTATGGCTACACCTTC.

J is TRBJ2-3 and V is TRBV4-1; D is uncertain. CDR1 and CDR2 (germline): MGHRA, YSYEKL. V lost 0 bases, J lost 7 bases, and 8 bases lay in between. The CDR3 is made up of 13 amino acids. The CDR3 nucleotides are TGCGCCAGCAGCCAAGACATCCCAAATACGCAGTATTTT. It yields the protein CASSQDIPNTQYF.

The chain joins TRBV30 to TRBJ2-5; D unclear. Looked up from germline, CDR1 is GTSNPN and CDR2 is SVGIG (reference sequence). The CDR3 runs to 13 residues. V was shortened by 1 base and J by 5 bases, with 11 bases between the two germline ends. CDR3 bases: TGTGCCTGGAGTGCCCAGGTTATGGAGACCCAGTACTTC. Translating it yields CAWSAQVMETQYF.

The chain links TRBV28 to TRBJ1-2, with D unclear. The CDR3 loop spans 12 amino acids. Germline CDR1 is MDHEN and CDR2 is SYDVKM. V gave up 5 bases and J gave up 4 bases, with 8 bases separating them. The CDR3 sequence is CASSPGGYGYTF. In DNA form, the CDR3 reads TGTGCCAGCAGTCCCGGCGGCTATGGCTACACCTTC.

This chain connects TRBV2 to TRBJ1-5, with unresolved D. CDR3 length: 13 residues. Germline CDR1 reads SNHLY; CDR2 reads FYNNEI. Trimming left V 7 bases short and J 5 bases short, with 12 bases between. The CDR3 bases are TGTGCCAGCACCTCCATCGGGGATCAGCCCCAGCATTTT. Its translation: CASTSIGDQPQHF.

The chain couples TRBV10-2 to TRBJ2-3, with 13 bases aligning to TRBD2. CDR1 is WSHSY, CDR2 SAAADI, per germline. The CDR3 has 15 residues. V lost 6 bases, J lost 3 bases, and 3 bases stayed unmatched. In nucleotides, the CDR3 is TGCGCCAGCAGACTAGCGGGGGGGCCTACAGATACGCAGTATTTT. The encoded protein is CASRLAGGPTDTQYF.

This sequence joins TRBV18 and TRBJ1-1, with D possibly TRBD1 on 6 matching bases. CDR3 length: 12 amino acids. V lost 1 base to trimming and J lost 8 bases, with 8 bases between them. From germline, CDR1 is KGHSH and CDR2 LQKENI. This CDR3 is CASSPLDSEAFF. CDR3 sequence (DNA): TGTGCCAGCTCACCACTGGACAGCGAAGCTTTCTTT.

The V call is TRBV7-2, the J call TRBJ1-1; D not resolved. The CDR3 is 15 amino acids. Germline CDR1 reads SGHTA; CDR2 reads FQGNSA. Trimming took off 3 bases at V and 1 base at J, with 12 bases between the two ends. CDR3 DNA sequence: TGTGCCAGCAGCTTTAATGGCGGCTGGAACACTGAAGCTTTCTTT. This translates into CASSFNGGWNTEAFF.

The chain couples TRBV4-2 to TRBJ2-2, with 8 bases identical to TRBD2. The length of the CDR3 is 18 residues. Germline V CDR1 and CDR2: LGHNA, YNFKEQ. Trimming removed 0 bases from V and 6 bases from J; junction bases left unmatched: 12. The CDR3 protein is CASSQDPPGAGVPGELFF. CDR3 DNA: TGTGCCAGCAGCCAAGACCCCCCCGGAGCGGGGGTGCCCGGGGAGCTGTTTTTT.

The V gene is TRBV27, the J gene TRBJ2-3; 10 positions match TRBD2. Unmatched junction bases numbered 11, after V lost 5 bases and J lost 3 bases. The germline V gene encodes CDR1 MNHEY and CDR2 SMNVEV (reference sequence). CDR3 length: 17 residues. CDR3 sequence: CASSNLGLADNTDTQYF. The CDR3 DNA sequence: TGTGCCAGCAGTAACCTAGGACTAGCGGATAATACAGATACGCAGTATTTT.

In regard to this clone: Its ends do not fully match the called genes, so a read error is possible. This sequence joins TRBV7-9 and TRBJ2-7; D unresolved. Looked up from germline, CDR1 is SEHNR and CDR2 is FQNEAQ (reference sequence). The CDR3 totals 13 residues. CDR3 protein: CATSPRGPDEQYF. The CDR3 region has the DNA TGTGCCACCAGCCCCCGAGGTCCCGACGAGCAGTACTTC.

The chain recombines TRBV18 with TRBJ2-1; TRBD2 matches 7 bases. J was trimmed by 7 bases and V by 5 bases; bases with no gene match: 5. In germline, CDR1 is KGHSH, CDR2 LQKENI. The CDR3 consists of 13 residues. CDR3 in amino acids: CASSGGSANEQFF. The DNA of the CDR3 is TGTGCCAGCTCAGGCGGGAGTGCAAATGAGCAGTTCTTC.

This sequence joins TRBV27 and TRBJ2-2, with a weak D call TRBD1 (7 bases). The CDR3 contains 17 residues. CDR1 MNHEY and CDR2 SMNVEV come from the germline V gene (reference sequence). Trimming shortened V by 3 bases and J by 4 bases, and 18 bases separated the two germline ends. CDR3 loop: CASSFPTRQGGTGELFF. CDR3 nucleotide sequence: TGTGCCAGCAGTTTTCCAACGAGACAGGGAGGCACCGGGGAGCTGTTTTTT.

The rearrangement uses TRBV19 and TRBJ2-1, with 8 positions matching TRBD2. Trimming took 3 bases from V and 4 from J; bases not matched to a gene: 14. CDR1 LNHDA and CDR2 SQIVND come from the germline V gene (reference sequence). CDR3 length equals 18 residues. The CDR3 DNA is TGTGCCAGTAGTATCACGGGCTACCTAGCGGGCCCTTACAATGAGCAGTTCTTC. Translation gives CASSITGYLAGPYNEQFF.

The V call is TRBV5-1, the J call TRBJ2-5, with a tentative D call TRBD2 (6 bases). The CDR3 has 17 residues. The V end lost 0 bases, the J end lost 0 bases, and 15 bases lay between the germline ends. The germline CDR1 and CDR2 sequences are SGHRS and YFSETQ. CDR3 nucleotide sequence: TGCGCCAGCAGCTTGGTCCCCGGGACTCAGTACCAAGAGACCCAGTACTTC. Translated: CASSLVPGTQYQETQYF.

The rearrangement joins TRBV4-1 to TRBJ2-1, with a weak D call TRBD2 (5 bases). Germline lookup yields CDR1 MGHRA and CDR2 YSYEKL. There are 14 residues in the CDR3. V shed 2 bases and J shed 4 bases, with 9 bases lying between them. CDR3 bases: TGCGCCAGCAGCCAAATGACGGGATACAATGAGCAGTTCTTC. Its translation: CASSQMTGYNEQFF.

The chain has TRBV2 and TRBJ2-2, with 8 bases that match TRBD1. Unmatched junction bases numbered 2, after V lost 7 bases and J lost 1 base. Per the germline V gene, CDR1 is SNHLY and CDR2 is FYNNEI. The CDR3 runs to 14 residues. CDR3 amino acids: CASTTGGNTGELFF. In DNA form, the CDR3 reads TGTGCCAGCACCACAGGGGGGAACACCGGGGAGCTGTTTTTT.

The sample holds one count of this clone. The chain is built from TRBV2 and TRBJ1-6; 9 positions match TRBD1. The CDR3 consists of 14 residues. Germline values: CDR1 SNHLY, CDR2 FYNNEI. The V segment lost 5 bases and the J segment 10 bases; nucleotides outside the gene matches: 6. DNA of the CDR3: TGTGCCAGCAGTCCCGGGACAGGGAGATCACCCCTCCACTTT. It codes for CASSPGTGRSPLHF. The whole variable domain, filled in from reference TRBV2 and TRBJ1-6, reads EPEVTQTPSHQVTQMGQEVILRCVPISNHLYFYWYRQILGQKVEFLVSFYNNEISEKSEIFDDQFSVERPDGSNFTLKIRSTKLEDSAMYFCASSPGTGRSPLHFGNGTRLTVT.

V is TRBV7-9 and J is TRBJ2-5; D remains ambiguous. The CDR3 has 15 amino acids. The V end was cut by 1 base, the J end by 5 bases, with 14 bases between. Germline-derived CDR1 and CDR2 are SEHNR and FQNEAQ (reference sequence). CDR3 sequence reads: CASSLGRSIAETQYF. The CDR3 DNA is TGTGCCAGCAGCTTAGGGAGATCTATTGCGGAGACCCAGTACTTC.